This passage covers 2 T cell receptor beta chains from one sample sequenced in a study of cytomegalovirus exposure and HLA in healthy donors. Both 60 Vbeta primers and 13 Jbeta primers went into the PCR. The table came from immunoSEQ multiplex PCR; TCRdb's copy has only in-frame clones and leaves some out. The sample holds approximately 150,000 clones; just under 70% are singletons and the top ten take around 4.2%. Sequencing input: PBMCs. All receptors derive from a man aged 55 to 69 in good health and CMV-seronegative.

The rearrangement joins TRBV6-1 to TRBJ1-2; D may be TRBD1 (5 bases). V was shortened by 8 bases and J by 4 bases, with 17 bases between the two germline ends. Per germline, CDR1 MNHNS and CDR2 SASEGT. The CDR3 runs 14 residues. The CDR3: CASSQGQILYGYTF. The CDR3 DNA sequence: TGTGCCAGCTCCCAGGGCCAAATCCTCTATGGCTACACCTTC.

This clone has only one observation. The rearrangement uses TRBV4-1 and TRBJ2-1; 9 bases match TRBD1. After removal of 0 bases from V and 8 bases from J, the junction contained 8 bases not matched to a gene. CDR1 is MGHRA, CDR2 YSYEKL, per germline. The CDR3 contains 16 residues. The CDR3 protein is CASSQDPGQGTYEQFF. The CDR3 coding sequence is TGCGCCAGCAGCCAAGACCCCGGACAGGGGACGTATGAGCAGTTCTTC.